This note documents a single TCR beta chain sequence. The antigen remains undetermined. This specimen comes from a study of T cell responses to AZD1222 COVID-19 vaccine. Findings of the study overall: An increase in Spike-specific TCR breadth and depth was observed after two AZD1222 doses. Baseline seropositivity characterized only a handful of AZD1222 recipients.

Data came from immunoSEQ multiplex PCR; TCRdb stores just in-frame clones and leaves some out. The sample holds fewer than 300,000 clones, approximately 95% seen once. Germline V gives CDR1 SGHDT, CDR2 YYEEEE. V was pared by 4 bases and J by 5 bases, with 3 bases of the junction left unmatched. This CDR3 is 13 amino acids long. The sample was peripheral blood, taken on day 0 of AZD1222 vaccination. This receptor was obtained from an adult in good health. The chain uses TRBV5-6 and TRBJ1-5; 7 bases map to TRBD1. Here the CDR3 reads CASSPGGYQPQHF. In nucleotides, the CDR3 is TGTGCCAGCAGCCCAGGGGGGTATCAGCCCCAGCATTTT.